This T cell receptor (beta chain) was retrieved from a study of blood T cell repertoires in COVID-19. V lost 5 bases to trimming and J lost 4 bases, with 3 bases between them. CDR1 SEHNR and CDR2 FQNEAQ come from the germline V gene (reference sequence). The CDR3 spans 11 residues. In the original analysis: Reference gene primer amplification gave nucleated cell count estimates. Using immunoSEQ multiplex PCR, the repertoire was profiled, and TCRdb retains in-frame clones only, with some absent. Clone size and V and J calls were adopted from that table, with D and trimming inferred from the DNA. The sample comprises 180,000 or so clones, about 85% of which are singletons, and just under 8.5% rests with the top ten. The table lists this clone with a few counts.

This chain joins TRBV7-9 and TRBJ1-3; D unclear. Material for sequencing was peripheral blood. This receptor was obtained from a woman aged 60-75 years with acute or convalescent COVID-19. The CDR3 here is CASSRGNTIYF. The DNA of the CDR3 is TGTGCCAGCAGCCGGGGAAACACCATATATTTT. The entire variable domain, with the rest obtained from reference TRBV7-9 and TRBJ1-3, is as follows: DTGVSQNPRHKITKRGQNVTFRCDPISEHNRLYWYRQTLGQGPEFLTYFQNEAQLEKSRLLSDRFSAERPKGSFSTLEIQRTEQGDSAMYLCASSRGNTIYFGEGSWLTVV.